A single sample is the source of the 31 T cell receptor beta chains below, sequenced in a study of shared clonotypes between healthy human individuals. Positively selected for CCR7, the CD45RO-negative cells used as naive CD8 cells excluded terminally differentiated effector memory CD45RA+ cells. Data came from immunoSEQ multiplex PCR; TCRdb stores just in-frame clones and leaves some out. This sample has hundreds of thousands of clones, with roughly 96% found just once. Sequencing was carried out using naive CD8+ T cells sorted from blood. These receptors were obtained from a woman in her twenties or thirties in good health.

The chain employs TRBV7-8 and TRBJ1-1, with D possibly TRBD1 on 6 matching bases. Deletions cut 3 bases from V and 11 bases from J, with 13 bases between. The germline gives CDR1 SGHVS, CDR2 FQNEAQ. The CDR3 covers 12 residues. CDR3 loop: CASSLRGGGAFF. For the CDR3, the DNA is TGTGCCAGCAGCTTGAGAGGGGGTGGGGCTTTCTTT.

This CDR3 is CASSELAGNTYNEQFF. The CDR3 region has the DNA TGTGCCAGCAGTGAACTAGCGGGGAATACCTACAATGAGCAGTTCTTC. The V call is TRBV2, the J call TRBJ2-1; 9 nucleotides agree with TRBD2. The CDR3 has 16 residues. V gave up 2 bases and J gave up 2 bases; unmatched junction bases: 4. Germline values: CDR1 SNHLY, CDR2 FYNNEI. The full variable domain, its missing parts supplied by reference TRBV2 and TRBJ2-1, is EPEVTQTPSHQVTQMGQEVILRCVPISNHLYFYWYRQILGQKVEFLVSFYNNEISEKSEIFDDQFSVERPDGSNFTLKIRSTKLEDSAMYFCASSELAGNTYNEQFFGPGTRLTVL.

The sample holds one count of this clone. This chain joins TRBV11-2 and TRBJ2-5; D perhaps matches TRBD1 (5 bases). Gene TRBJ2-7 matches the end of the DNA better, so the J call may be wrong. Per germline, CDR1 SGHAT and CDR2 FQNNGV. This CDR3 is built from 12 residues. CDR3 in amino acids: CASSDSSYEQYF. The CDR3 DNA sequence: TGTGCCAGCAGTGACAGCTCCTACGAGCAGTACTTC.

The genes are TRBV30 and TRBJ2-2, with TRBD2 identical over 7 bases. Germline V gene data show CDR1 as GTSNPN and CDR2 as SVGIG (reference sequence). V lost 4 bases to trimming and J lost 4 bases; unmatched junction nucleotides: 6. The CDR3 extends over 14 amino acids. This CDR3 reads CAWTSGTGTGELFF. DNA for the CDR3: TGTGCCTGGACCAGCGGGACGGGCACCGGGGAGCTGTTTTTT.

The chain carries TRBV28 and TRBJ1-2; TRBD1 matches at 9 bases. Germline CDR1 is MDHEN and CDR2 is SYDVKM. Trimming at V came to 7 bases and at J to 8 bases, leaving 11 bases not matched to a gene. This CDR3 is 14 amino acids long. The CDR3 region is CASNSLRDRVGYTF. The CDR3 region has the DNA TGTGCCAGCAATTCCCTCCGGGACAGGGTCGGCTACACCTTC.

This CDR3 is CAGCRDSITGELFF. CDR3 sequence (DNA): TGTGCCGGTTGCCGGGACAGCATCACCGGGGAGCTGTTTTTT. The chain employs TRBV7-9 and TRBJ2-2; 7 nucleotides align to TRBD1. CDR1 is SEHNR, CDR2 FQNEAQ, per germline (reference sequence). V lost 11 bases and J lost 4; bases outside the gene matches: 10. CDR3 size: 14 residues.

J is TRBJ2-7 and V is TRBV14; a weak D match, TRBD1 (6 bases). The ends were cut back, 3 bases at V and 2 bases at J, with 14 bases in the middle. This CDR3 comprises 15 residues. Germline lookup yields CDR1 SGHDN and CDR2 FVKESK. Here the CDR3 reads CASSQLTGMTYEQYF. CDR3 nucleotide sequence: TGTGCCAGCAGCCAGCTGACAGGAATGACCTACGAGCAGTACTTC.

The chain joins TRBV7-6 to TRBJ1-1, with 7 positions matching TRBD1. The CDR3 runs to 11 residues. Trimming at V came to 6 bases and at J to 7 bases, leaving 2 bases not matched to a gene. Germline CDR1 SGHVS, CDR2 FNYEAQ. This CDR3 reads CASSRDSEAFF. The CDR3 DNA is TGTGCCAGCAGTCGGGACAGTGAAGCTTTCTTT.

V is TRBV4-1 and J is TRBJ1-2, with D perhaps TRBD1 (6 bases). The CDR3 totals 13 residues. Germline assignment: CDR1 MGHRA and CDR2 YSYEKL. V was trimmed by 1 base and J by 6 bases, leaving 9 bases between them. The CDR3 here is CASSQGRQDGYTF. For the CDR3, the DNA is TGCGCCAGCAGCCAAGGACGACAGGATGGCTACACCTTC.

A note on this clone: Other DNA sequences in this specimen translate into the identical CDR3. J is TRBJ2-7 and V is TRBV28; the match to TRBD2 covers 11 bases. Losses at the gene ends were 5 bases for V and 4 bases for J; bases not matched to a gene: 4. The V gene's germline CDR1 is MDHEN and CDR2 SYDVKM. The CDR3 is made up of 14 amino acids. The CDR3 sequence is CASSTSGSSYEQYF. CDR3 DNA sequence: TGTGCCAGCAGTACTAGCGGGAGTTCTTACGAGCAGTACTTC.

The rearrangement links TRBV27 to TRBJ2-7; 8 bases match TRBD1. Per germline, CDR1 MNHEY and CDR2 SMNVEV (reference sequence). The CDR3 spans 14 residues. V was clipped by 8 bases and J by 4 bases; unmatched bases: 10. CDR3 bases: TGTGCCAGCGGACACAGGGGGTCGGCGTACGAGCAGTACTTC. Translated, it gives CASGHRGSAYEQYF.

The V gene is TRBV27, the J gene TRBJ2-7, with D perhaps TRBD2 (6 bases). Trimming removed 1 base from V and 6 bases from J, with 13 bases in between. The CDR3 loop spans 14 amino acids. Germline lookup yields CDR1 MNHEY and CDR2 SMNVEV (reference sequence). CDR3 sequence (DNA): TGTGCCAGCAGTTTATACCCGGGAGAGCGCGAGCAGTACTTC. The encoded protein is CASSLYPGEREQYF.

The rearrangement links TRBV13 to TRBJ2-3; D may be TRBD2 (6 bases). Germline lookup yields CDR1 PRHDT and CDR2 FYEKMQ (reference sequence). The CDR3 contains 22 residues. V was cut by 7 bases and J by 0 bases, with 35 bases left in between. As DNA, the CDR3 is TGTGCCAGCACCGAATCGGGGAGCCGGGGGTACTTAGCGGAAACAAGCACAGATACGCAGTATTTT. Translated: CASTESGSRGYLAETSTDTQYF.

V usage is TRBV4-1 and J usage is TRBJ2-7, with TRBD1 matching 9 bases. Per germline, CDR1 MGHRA and CDR2 YSYEKL. The CDR3 extends over 13 amino acids. The junction had 3 bases not matched to a gene; V was cut back by 6 bases and J by 3 bases. CDR3 region: CASSTGGYYEQYF. The CDR3 DNA is TGCGCCAGCAGTACAGGGGGCTACTACGAGCAGTACTTC.

Concerning this clone itself: Other DNA sequences of this sample code for an identical CDR3. The chain links TRBV19 to TRBJ1-1; the D gene is possibly TRBD1 (5 bases). The CDR3 extends over 13 amino acids. In germline, CDR1 is LNHDA, CDR2 SQIVND (reference sequence). V was pared by 7 bases and J by 4 bases, with 13 bases between. In DNA form, the CDR3 reads TGTGCCAGTAAAGAGGCGGGGGGCACTGAAGCTTTCTTT. Protein product: CASKEAGGTEAFF.

The genes are TRBV2 and TRBJ2-7; 7 positions match TRBD1. CDR3 length: 15 residues. Germline V gene sequence: CDR1 SNHLY, CDR2 FYNNEI. The J segment lost 6 bases and the V segment lost 2 bases, leaving 10 bases of the junction unmatched. The CDR3 bases are TGTGCCAGCAGTGAATCGGCAGGGGGATTGAGCGAGCAGTACTTC. Translating it yields CASSESAGGLSEQYF. The full variable domain, with the rest looked up from reference TRBV2 and TRBJ2-7, is EPEVTQTPSHQVTQMGQEVILRCVPISNHLYFYWYRQILGQKVEFLVSFYNNEISEKSEIFDDQFSVERPDGSNFTLKIRSTKLEDSAMYFCASSESAGGLSEQYFGPGTRLTVT.

V usage is TRBV4-2 and J usage is TRBJ2-2; 11 bases map to TRBD1. The CDR3 runs to 17 residues. The junction had 12 bases not matched to a gene; V was cut back by 4 bases and J by 8 bases. The germline gives CDR1 LGHNA, CDR2 YNFKEQ. The DNA of the CDR3 is TGTGCCAGCAGCCCAGAGGGGGACAGGGGGTTGTTTGGGGAGCTGTTTTTT. Its translation is CASSPEGDRGLFGELFF.

The chain recombines TRBV29-1 with TRBJ2-5, with D perhaps matching TRBD1 (5 bases). The V end was cut by 7 bases, the J end by 2 bases, with 8 bases between. The CDR3 has 11 residues. The V gene's germline CDR1 is SQVTM and CDR2 ANQGSEA. The CDR3 DNA is TGCAGCGCGGACAAGCAAGAGACCCAGTACTTC. Translating it yields CSADKQETQYF.

This rearrangement joins TRBV7-9 to TRBJ2-1, with 7 positions matching TRBD1. The CDR3 runs 14 residues. V lost 4 bases, J lost 8 bases, and 8 bases stayed unmatched. Germline V CDR1 and CDR2: SEHNR, FQNEAQ (reference sequence). The CDR3 bases are TGTGCCAGCAGCTCCATACAGGGGAAGTATGAGCAGTTCTTC. It yields the protein CASSSIQGKYEQFF.

The rearrangement links TRBV5-4 to TRBJ2-5; TRBD1 might be the D (6 bases). In germline, CDR1 is SGHNT, CDR2 YYREEE (reference sequence). CDR3 length: 17 amino acids. Trimming cost V 0 bases and J 5 bases, with 20 bases left between them. CDR3 DNA sequence: TGTGCCAGCAGCTTGGAGGCTCTGGACAGCTTAGGGGAGACCCAGTACTTC. Its protein is CASSLEALDSLGETQYF.

The chain combines TRBV15 with TRBJ2-7; D might be TRBD2 (5 bases). Trimming took off 0 bases at V and 5 bases at J, with 14 bases between the two ends. The CDR3 consists of 15 residues. Per the germline V gene, CDR1 is LNHNV and CDR2 is YYDKDF (reference sequence). As DNA, the CDR3 is TGTGCCACCAGCAGAGATATCGGGCGGGTCCACGAGCAGTACTTC. This gives the protein CATSRDIGRVHEQYF.

V gene TRBV27 combines with J gene TRBJ2-1; 9 bases line up with TRBD2. Looked up from germline, CDR1 is MNHEY and CDR2 is SMNVEV (reference sequence). The J segment lost 7 bases and the V segment lost 2 bases, leaving 12 bases of the junction unmatched. The CDR3 extends over 17 amino acids. The CDR3 region is CASSLLAGAGGWNEQFF. In DNA form, the CDR3 reads TGTGCCAGCAGTTTACTCGCTGGGGCGGGGGGGTGGAATGAGCAGTTCTTC.

As for this clone: This specimen includes other DNA sequences encoding the same CDR3. This rearrangement joins TRBV19 to TRBJ2-7; 8 bases are a match to TRBD1. Germline V gene data show CDR1 as LNHDA and CDR2 as SQIVND (reference sequence). Trimming removed 5 bases from V and 3 bases from J; junction bases left unmatched: 3. The CDR3 consists of 13 residues. The CDR3 region has the DNA TGTGCCAGTAGTCTTGGACAGGGCTACGAGCAGTACTTC. This gives the protein CASSLGQGYEQYF.

J is TRBJ1-1 and V is TRBV5-1, with D perhaps TRBD1 (5 bases). CDR1 and CDR2 from the germline V gene are SGHRS and YFSETQ. This CDR3 has 16 residues. V lost 0 bases to trimming and J lost 0 bases, with 12 bases between them. The CDR3 region is CASSLETGFLNTEAFF. The CDR3 DNA reads as TGCGCCAGCAGCTTGGAAACAGGCTTTTTGAACACTGAAGCTTTCTTT. Complete variable domain (other parts from reference TRBV5-1 and TRBJ1-1): KAGVTQTPRYLIKTRGQQVTLSCSPISGHRSVSWYQQTPGQGLQFLFEYFSETQRNKGNFPGRFSGRQFSNSRSEMNVSTLELGDSALYLCASSLETGFLNTEAFFGQGTRLTVV.

The V call is TRBV28, the J call TRBJ2-4; D is possibly TRBD1 (5 bases). V gave up 6 bases and J gave up 7 bases, with 13 bases separating them. Germline V CDR1 and CDR2: MDHEN, SYDVKM. The CDR3 has 13 residues. CDR3 sequence: CASRPTVWNIQYF. DNA for the CDR3: TGTGCCAGCAGACCGACAGTCTGGAACATTCAGTACTTC.

V and J are TRBV5-1 and TRBJ2-7; 13 bases are shared with TRBD2. This CDR3 is 17 amino acids long. With V trimmed by 4 bases and J by 7 bases, 14 bases remained unmatched. CDR1 is SGHRS and CDR2 is YFSETQ in the germline V gene. The CDR3 protein is CASSTGLAGNPPREQYF. The CDR3 DNA reads as TGCGCCAGCAGCACGGGACTAGCGGGAAACCCACCCCGGGAGCAGTACTTC.

The J gene is TRBJ2-2, the V gene TRBV13; 8 bases match TRBD2. The CDR3 is 18 residues long. V lost 1 base to trimming and J lost 0 bases; unmatched junction nucleotides: 7. CDR1 and CDR2 from the germline V gene are PRHDT and FYEKMQ (reference sequence). The CDR3 sequence is CASSLVKISGTNTGELFF. For the CDR3, the DNA is TGTGCCAGCAGCTTAGTAAAAATTAGCGGGACGAACACCGGGGAGCTGTTTTTT.

The chain combines TRBV19 with TRBJ2-7, with 10 positions matching TRBD1. The CDR3 sequence is 13 residues long. Losses at the gene ends were 9 bases for V and 6 bases for J; bases not matched to a gene: 8. Per germline, CDR1 LNHDA and CDR2 SQIVND (reference sequence). CDR3 bases: TGTGCCAGCTGGACAGGGGGTATGCTCGAGCAGTACTTC. It is translated as CASWTGGMLEQYF.

V and J are TRBV7-9 and TRBJ2-1; 7 nucleotides align to TRBD1. Germline V lookup: CDR1 SEHNR, CDR2 FQNEAQ (reference sequence). Unmatched junction bases numbered 8, after V lost 5 bases and J lost 4 bases. CDR3 length: 15 residues. The DNA of the CDR3 is TGTGCCAGCAGCCCGACAGGGAACTGGTACAATGAGCAGTTCTTC. Translated: CASSPTGNWYNEQFF.

The chain links TRBV21-1 to TRBJ2-1; the table's D gene call, TRBD1, was not cross checked with the DNA. TRBV21-1 is given as a pseudogene. The CDR3 totals 14 residues. The CDR3 region has the DNA TGTGCCAGCAGCAAACAGGGGGTATACAATGAGCAGTTCTTC. It is translated as CASSKQGVYNEQFF.

The gene calls are TRBV7-8 and TRBJ2-7, with a tentative D call TRBD2 (6 bases). The CDR3 runs 14 residues. Germline loops: CDR1 SGHVS, CDR2 FQNEAQ. The V end lost 5 bases, the J end lost 0 bases, and 11 bases lay between the germline ends. CDR3: CASSPHGGSYEQYF. DNA of the CDR3: TGTGCCAGCAGCCCCCACGGGGGCTCCTACGAGCAGTACTTC.